This T cell receptor beta chain comes out of a study of blood T cell repertoires in COVID-19. The wider study: Acute-phase and convalescent COVID-19 samples originated in the United States, Italy and Spain. From T cells, B-cell-depleted T cells, or PBMCs came the material, which was cDNA or gDNA.

Per the original methods: Amplification with reference gene primers provided the estimates of nucleated cell counts. Assay used: immunoSEQ multiplex PCR; TCRdb lists only in-frame clones, some missing. V, J and clone size are those of that table, while D and trimming were read from the DNA. The repertoire includes about 78,000 clones, roughly 90% of them detected once, and approximately 0.74% sits in the top ten. The sample comprised peripheral blood. The origin of this receptor is a woman older than 75 with acute or convalescent COVID-19.

The CDR3 loop is CASSTLAGVGETQYF. The CDR3 region has the DNA TGCGCCAGCAGCACACTAGCGGGAGTGGGCGAGACCCAGTACTTC. The rearrangement links TRBV5-1 to TRBJ2-5; 11 bases agree with TRBD2. The CDR3 covers 15 residues. Germline V gene lookup returns CDR1 SGHRS and CDR2 YFSETQ. V gave up 4 bases and J gave up 5 bases; unmatched junction bases: 7.